This T cell receptor beta chain is drawn from a study of cytomegalovirus exposure and HLA in healthy donors. Regarding the study as a whole: The study listed 164 cytomegalovirus-associated TCR beta chains.

Germline values: CDR1 KGHSH, CDR2 LQKENI. Trimming took 6 bases from V and 3 from J, leaving 12 bases between them. CDR3 length equals 13 residues. Comments on this clone: Its target is unknown.

Nominally healthy donors provided the samples, though records likely missed some immune exposures. Both 60 Vbeta primers and 13 Jbeta primers went into the PCR. Assay: immunoSEQ multiplex PCR; the TCRdb copy retains only in-frame clones and omits some. The data hold roughly 190,000 clones, with 81% observed a single time. This receptor was identified in a man aged 50 to 59 in good health and CMV-seronegative. This sequence joins TRBV18 and TRBJ2-7, with D possibly being TRBD1 (6 bases). Sequenced sample: PBMCs. CDR3 nucleotide sequence: TGTGCCAGCTCTTCCGACAGGAACTACGAGCAGTACTTC. This codes for CASSSDRNYEQYF.